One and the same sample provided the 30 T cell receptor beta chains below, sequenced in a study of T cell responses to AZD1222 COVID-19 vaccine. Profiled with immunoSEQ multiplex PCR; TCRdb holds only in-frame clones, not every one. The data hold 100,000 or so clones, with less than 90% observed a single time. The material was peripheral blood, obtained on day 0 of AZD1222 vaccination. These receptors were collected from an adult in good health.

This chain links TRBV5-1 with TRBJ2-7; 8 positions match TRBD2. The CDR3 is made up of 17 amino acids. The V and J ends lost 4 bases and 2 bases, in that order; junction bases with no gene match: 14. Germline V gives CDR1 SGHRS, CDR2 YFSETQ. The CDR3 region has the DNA TGCGCCAGCAGCGGAGTAGCGGGAACCTCTCCGACCTACGAGCAGTACTTC. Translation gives CASSGVAGTSPTYEQYF.

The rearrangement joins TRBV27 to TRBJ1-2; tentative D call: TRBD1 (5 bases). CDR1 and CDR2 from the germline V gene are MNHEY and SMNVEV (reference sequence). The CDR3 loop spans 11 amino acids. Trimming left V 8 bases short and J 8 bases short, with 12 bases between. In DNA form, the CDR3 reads TGTGCCAGCGGCTGGGGGGACGGCTACACCTTC. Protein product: CASGWGDGYTF.

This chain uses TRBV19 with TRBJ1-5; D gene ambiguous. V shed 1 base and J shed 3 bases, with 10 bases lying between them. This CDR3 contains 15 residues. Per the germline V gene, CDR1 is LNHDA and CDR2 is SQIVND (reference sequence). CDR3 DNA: TGTGCCAGTAGTATAGGGATCACTACCAATCAGCCCCAGCATTTT. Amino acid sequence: CASSIGITTNQPQHF. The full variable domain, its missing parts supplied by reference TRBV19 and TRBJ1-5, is DGGITQSPKYLFRKEGQNVTLSCEQNLNHDAMYWYRQDPGQGLRLIYYSQIVNDFQKGDIAEGYSVSREKKESFPLTVTSAQKNPTAFYLCASSIGITTNQPQHFGDGTRLSIL.

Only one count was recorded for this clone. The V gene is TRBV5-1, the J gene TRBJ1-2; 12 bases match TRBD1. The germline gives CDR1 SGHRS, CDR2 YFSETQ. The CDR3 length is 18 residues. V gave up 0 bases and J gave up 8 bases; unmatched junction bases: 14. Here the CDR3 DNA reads TGCGCCAGCAGCTTGGTATCCGGGACAGGGGGCGCAATGAGCGGCTACACCTTC. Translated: CASSLVSGTGGAMSGYTF. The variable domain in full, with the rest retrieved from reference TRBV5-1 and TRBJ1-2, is KAGVTQTPRYLIKTRGQQVTLSCSPISGHRSVSWYQQTPGQGLQFLFEYFSETQRNKGNFPGRFSGRQFSNSRSEMNVSTLELGDSALYLCASSLVSGTGGAMSGYTFGSGTRLTVV.

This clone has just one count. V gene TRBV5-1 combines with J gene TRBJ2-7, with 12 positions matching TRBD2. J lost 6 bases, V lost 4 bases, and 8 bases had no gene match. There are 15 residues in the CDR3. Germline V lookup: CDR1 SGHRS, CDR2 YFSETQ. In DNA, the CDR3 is TGCGCCAGCAGCCCTAGACTAGCGGGAGAGGGCGAGCAGTACTTC. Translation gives CASSPRLAGEGEQYF.

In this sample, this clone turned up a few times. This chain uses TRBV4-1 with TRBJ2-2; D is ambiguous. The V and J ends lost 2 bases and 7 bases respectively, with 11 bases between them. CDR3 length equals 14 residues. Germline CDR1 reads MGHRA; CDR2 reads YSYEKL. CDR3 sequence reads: CASSQRDGVGELFF. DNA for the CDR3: TGCGCCAGCAGCCAACGAGATGGGGTCGGGGAGCTGTTTTTT.

For the CDR3, the DNA is TGTGCCAGCAGCTTTTGGGGGAGGGGAAACACCATATATTTT. It yields the protein CASSFWGRGNTIYF. J is TRBJ1-3 and V is TRBV7-9; a weak D match, TRBD1 (5 bases). CDR1 is SEHNR and CDR2 is FQNEAQ in the germline V gene (reference sequence). The CDR3 covers 14 residues. The ends were cut back, 3 bases at V and 4 bases at J, with 10 bases in the middle.

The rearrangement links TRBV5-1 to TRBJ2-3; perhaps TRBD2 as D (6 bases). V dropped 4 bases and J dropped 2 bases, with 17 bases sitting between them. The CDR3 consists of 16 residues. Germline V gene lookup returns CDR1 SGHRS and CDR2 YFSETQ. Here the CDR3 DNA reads TGCGCCAGCAGCCTAGGGACTTTCTCCACCACAGATACGCAGTATTTT. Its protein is CASSLGTFSTTDTQYF.

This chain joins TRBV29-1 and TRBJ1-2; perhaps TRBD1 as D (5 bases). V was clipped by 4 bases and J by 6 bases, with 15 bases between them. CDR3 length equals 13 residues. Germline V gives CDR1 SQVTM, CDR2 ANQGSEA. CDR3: CSVAVRVLNGYTF. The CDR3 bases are TGCAGCGTTGCGGTCAGGGTACTAAATGGCTACACCTTC.

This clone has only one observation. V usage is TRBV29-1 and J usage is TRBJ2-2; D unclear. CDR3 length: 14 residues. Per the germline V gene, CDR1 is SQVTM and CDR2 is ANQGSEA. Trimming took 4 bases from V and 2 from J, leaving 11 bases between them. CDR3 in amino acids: CSVGFQVNTGELFF. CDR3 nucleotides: TGCAGCGTTGGATTCCAGGTTAACACCGGGGAGCTGTTTTTT.

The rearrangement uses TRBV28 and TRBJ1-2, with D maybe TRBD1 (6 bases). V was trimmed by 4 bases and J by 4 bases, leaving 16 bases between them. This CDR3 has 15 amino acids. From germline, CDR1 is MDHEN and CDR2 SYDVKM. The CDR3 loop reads CASSSETGIPYGYTF. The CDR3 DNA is TGTGCCAGCAGTTCTGAAACAGGGATCCCCTATGGCTACACCTTC.

The CDR3 region has the DNA TGCGCCAGCAGCCTCGGGACAGATAATCAGCCCCAGCATTTT. This encodes CASSLGTDNQPQHF. The chain couples TRBV5-1 to TRBJ1-5; 7 bases fit TRBD1. V was pared by 4 bases and J by 4 bases, with 5 bases of the junction left unmatched. The germline gives CDR1 SGHRS, CDR2 YFSETQ. This CDR3 is built from 14 residues.

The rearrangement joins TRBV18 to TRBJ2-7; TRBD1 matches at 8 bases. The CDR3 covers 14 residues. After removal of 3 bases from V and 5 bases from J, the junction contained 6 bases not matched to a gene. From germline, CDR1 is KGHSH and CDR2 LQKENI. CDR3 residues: CASSPRGRMDEQYF. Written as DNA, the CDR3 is TGTGCCAGCTCACCCAGGGGGCGCATGGACGAGCAGTACTTC.

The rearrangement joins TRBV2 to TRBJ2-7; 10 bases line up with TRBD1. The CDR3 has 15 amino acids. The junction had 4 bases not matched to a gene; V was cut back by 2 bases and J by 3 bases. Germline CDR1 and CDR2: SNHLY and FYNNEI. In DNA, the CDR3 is TGTGCCAGCAGTGAACGGGGACAGGGGCTCTACGAGCAGTACTTC. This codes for CASSERGQGLYEQYF. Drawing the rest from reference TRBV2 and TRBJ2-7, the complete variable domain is EPEVTQTPSHQVTQMGQEVILRCVPISNHLYFYWYRQILGQKVEFLVSFYNNEISEKSEIFDDQFSVERPDGSNFTLKIRSTKLEDSAMYFCASSERGQGLYEQYFGPGTRLTVT.

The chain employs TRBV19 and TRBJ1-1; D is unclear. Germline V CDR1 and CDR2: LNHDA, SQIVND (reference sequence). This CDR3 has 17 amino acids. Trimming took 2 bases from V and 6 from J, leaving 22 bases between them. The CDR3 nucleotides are TGTGCCAGTAGTATACGGCCCGGGGAGGGCTGGTTCGCTGAAGCTTTCTTT. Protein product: CASSIRPGEGWFAEAFF. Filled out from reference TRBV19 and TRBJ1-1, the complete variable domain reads DGGITQSPKYLFRKEGQNVTLSCEQNLNHDAMYWYRQDPGQGLRLIYYSQIVNDFQKGDIAEGYSVSREKKESFPLTVTSAQKNPTAFYLCASSIRPGEGWFAEAFFGQGTRLTVV.

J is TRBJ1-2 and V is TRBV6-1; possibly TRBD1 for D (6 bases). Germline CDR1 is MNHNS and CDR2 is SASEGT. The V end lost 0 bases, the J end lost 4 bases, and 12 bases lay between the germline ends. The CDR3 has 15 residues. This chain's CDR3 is CASSEAVRGAYGYTF. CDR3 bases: TGTGCCAGCAGTGAAGCGGTGCGGGGGGCCTATGGCTACACCTTC.

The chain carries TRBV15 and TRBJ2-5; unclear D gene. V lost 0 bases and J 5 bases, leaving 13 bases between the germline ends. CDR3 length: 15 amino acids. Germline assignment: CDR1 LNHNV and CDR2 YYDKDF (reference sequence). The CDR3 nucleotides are TGTGCCACCAGCAGAGATAGGGTCCCCGGGGAGACCCAGTACTTC. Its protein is CATSRDRVPGETQYF. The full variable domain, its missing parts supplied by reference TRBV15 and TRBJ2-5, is DAMVIQNPRYQVTQFGKPVTLSCSQTLNHNVMYWYQQKSSQAPKLLFHYYDKDFNNEADTPDNFQSRRPNTSFCFLDIRSPGLGDTAMYLCATSRDRVPGETQYFGPGTRLLVL.

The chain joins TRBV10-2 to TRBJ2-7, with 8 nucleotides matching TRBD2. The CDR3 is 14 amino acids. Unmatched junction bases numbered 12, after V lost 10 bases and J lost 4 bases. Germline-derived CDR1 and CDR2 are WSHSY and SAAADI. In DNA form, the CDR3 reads TGCGCCACCCGCCCGGGAGGGGGACTGTACGAGCAGTACTTC. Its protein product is CATRPGGGLYEQYF.

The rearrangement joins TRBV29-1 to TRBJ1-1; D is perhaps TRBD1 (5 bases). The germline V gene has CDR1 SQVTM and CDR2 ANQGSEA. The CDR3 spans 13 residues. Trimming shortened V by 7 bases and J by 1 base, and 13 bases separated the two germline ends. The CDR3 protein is CSGTKGPNTEAFF. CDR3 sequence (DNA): TGCAGCGGAACCAAGGGACCGAACACTGAAGCTTTCTTT.

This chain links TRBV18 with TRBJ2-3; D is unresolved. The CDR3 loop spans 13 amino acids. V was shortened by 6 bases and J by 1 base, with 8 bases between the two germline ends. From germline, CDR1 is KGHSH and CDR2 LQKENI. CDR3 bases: TGTGCCAGCTCTCCCTCGGGCACAGATACGCAGTATTTT. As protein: CASSPSGTDTQYF.

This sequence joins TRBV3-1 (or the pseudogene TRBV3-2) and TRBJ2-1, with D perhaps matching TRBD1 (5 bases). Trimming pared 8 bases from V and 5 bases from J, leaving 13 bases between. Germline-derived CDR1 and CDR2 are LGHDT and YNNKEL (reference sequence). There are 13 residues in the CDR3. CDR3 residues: CASSQRGNNEQFF. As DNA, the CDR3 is TGTGCCAGCTCTCAAAGGGGTAACAATGAGCAGTTCTTC.

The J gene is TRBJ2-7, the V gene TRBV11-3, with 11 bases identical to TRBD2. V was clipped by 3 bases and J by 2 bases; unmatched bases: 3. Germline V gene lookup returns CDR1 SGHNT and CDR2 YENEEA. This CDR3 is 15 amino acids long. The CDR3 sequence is CASSFPGLAAYEQYF. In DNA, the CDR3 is TGTGCCAGCAGCTTCCCGGGACTAGCGGCCTACGAGCAGTACTTC.

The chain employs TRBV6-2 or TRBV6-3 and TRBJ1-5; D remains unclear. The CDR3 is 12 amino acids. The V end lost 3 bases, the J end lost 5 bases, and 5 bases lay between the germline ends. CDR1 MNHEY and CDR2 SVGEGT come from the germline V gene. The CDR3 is CASSYKYQPQHF. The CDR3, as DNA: TGTGCCAGCAGTTATAAGTATCAGCCCCAGCATTTT.

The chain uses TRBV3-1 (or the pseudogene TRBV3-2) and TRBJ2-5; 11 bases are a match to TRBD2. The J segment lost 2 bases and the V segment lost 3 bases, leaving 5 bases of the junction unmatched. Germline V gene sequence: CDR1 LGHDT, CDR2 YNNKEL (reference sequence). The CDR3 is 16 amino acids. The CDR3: CASSHQLAGVQETQYF. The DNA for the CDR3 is TGTGCCAGCAGCCACCAACTAGCGGGGGTACAAGAGACCCAGTACTTC.

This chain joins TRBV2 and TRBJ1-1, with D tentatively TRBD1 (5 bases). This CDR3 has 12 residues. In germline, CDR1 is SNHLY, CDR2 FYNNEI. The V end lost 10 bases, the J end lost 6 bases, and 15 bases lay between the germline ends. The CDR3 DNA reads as TGTGCCACCGCGGGACCGGTAGCTGAAGCTTTCTTT. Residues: CATAGPVAEAFF.

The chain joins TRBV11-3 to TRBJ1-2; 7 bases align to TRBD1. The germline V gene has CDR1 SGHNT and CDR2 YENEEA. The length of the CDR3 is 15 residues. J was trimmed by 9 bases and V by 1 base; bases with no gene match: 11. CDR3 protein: CASSLGDSWLYSYTF. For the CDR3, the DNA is TGTGCCAGCAGCTTAGGGGACAGTTGGCTATACAGCTACACCTTC.

This CDR3 reads CASRRIGLAGAYEQYF. CDR3 nucleotides: TGCGCCAGCAGGAGGATCGGACTAGCGGGCGCCTACGAGCAGTACTTC. The chain is built from TRBV5-1 and TRBJ2-7; 11 nucleotides agree with TRBD2. CDR1 is SGHRS and CDR2 is YFSETQ in the germline V gene. The trim removed 5 bases at V and 2 bases at J, leaving 9 bases unmatched. CDR3 length equals 16 residues.

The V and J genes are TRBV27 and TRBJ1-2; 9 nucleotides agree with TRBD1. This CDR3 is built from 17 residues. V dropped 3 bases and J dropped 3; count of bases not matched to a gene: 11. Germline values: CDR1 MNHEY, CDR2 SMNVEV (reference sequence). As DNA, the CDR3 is TGTGCCAGCAGTTTCGGGTGGGGACAGGGAGGTGACTATGGCTACACCTTC. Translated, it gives CASSFGWGQGGDYGYTF.

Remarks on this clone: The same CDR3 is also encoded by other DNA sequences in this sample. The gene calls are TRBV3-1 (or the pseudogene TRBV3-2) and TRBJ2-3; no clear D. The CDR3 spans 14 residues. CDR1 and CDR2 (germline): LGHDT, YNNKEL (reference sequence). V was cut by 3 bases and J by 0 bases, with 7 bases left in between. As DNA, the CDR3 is TGTGCCAGCAGCCAGATGACCAGCACAGATACGCAGTATTTT. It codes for CASSQMTSTDTQYF.

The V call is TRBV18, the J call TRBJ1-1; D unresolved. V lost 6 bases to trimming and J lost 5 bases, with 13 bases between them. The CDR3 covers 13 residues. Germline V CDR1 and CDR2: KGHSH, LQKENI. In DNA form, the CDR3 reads TGTGCCAGCTCCGTGTCGGGAGGGACTGAAGCTTTCTTT. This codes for CASSVSGGTEAFF.